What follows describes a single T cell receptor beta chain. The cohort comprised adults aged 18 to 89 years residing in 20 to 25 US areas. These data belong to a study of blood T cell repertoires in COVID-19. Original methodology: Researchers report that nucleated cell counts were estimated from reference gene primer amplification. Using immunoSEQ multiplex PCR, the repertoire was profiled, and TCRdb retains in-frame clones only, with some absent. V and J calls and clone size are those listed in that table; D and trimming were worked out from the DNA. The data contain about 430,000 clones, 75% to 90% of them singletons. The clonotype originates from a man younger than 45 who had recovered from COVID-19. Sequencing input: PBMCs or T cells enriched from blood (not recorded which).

The chain's CDR3 is CASSPTGLRYEQYF. CDR3 DNA sequence: TGTGCCAGCAGTCCGACGGGACTTCGCTACGAGCAGTACTTC. The chain recombines TRBV27 with TRBJ2-7; D may be TRBD2 (6 bases). The CDR3 spans 14 residues. Germline V lookup: CDR1 MNHEY, CDR2 SMNVEV (reference sequence). V was pared by 5 bases and J by 3 bases, with 14 bases between.